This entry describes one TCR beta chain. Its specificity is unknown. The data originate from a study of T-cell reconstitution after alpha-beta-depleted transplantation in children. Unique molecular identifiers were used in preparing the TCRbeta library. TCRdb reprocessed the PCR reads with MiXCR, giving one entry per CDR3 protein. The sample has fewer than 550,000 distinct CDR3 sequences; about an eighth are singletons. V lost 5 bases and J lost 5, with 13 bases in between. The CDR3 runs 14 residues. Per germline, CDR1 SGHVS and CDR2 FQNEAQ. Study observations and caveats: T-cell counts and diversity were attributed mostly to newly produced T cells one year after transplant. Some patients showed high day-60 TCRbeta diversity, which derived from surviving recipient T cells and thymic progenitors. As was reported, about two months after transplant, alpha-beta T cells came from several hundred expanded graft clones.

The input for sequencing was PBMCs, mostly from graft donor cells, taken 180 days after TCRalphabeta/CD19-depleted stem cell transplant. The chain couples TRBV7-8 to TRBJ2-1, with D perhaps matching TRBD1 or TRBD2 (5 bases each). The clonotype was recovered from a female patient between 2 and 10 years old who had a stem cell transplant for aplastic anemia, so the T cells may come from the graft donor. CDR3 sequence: CASSVGAAHNEQFF. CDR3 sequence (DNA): TGTGCCAGCAGCGTCGGGGCCGCTCACAATGAGCAGTTCTTC.